Listed below are T cell receptor beta chains from one sample, sequenced in a study of blood T cell repertoires in COVID-19. The repertoire was sequenced with immunoSEQ multiplex PCR; TCRdb's copy has only in-frame clones and lacks some. Seen here are some 190,000 clones, about 80% observed once, and the top ten hold roughly 6.4%. The sequencing sample was made of peripheral blood. The origin of the receptors is a man aged 55 to 69 with acute or convalescent COVID-19. The CDR3 runs from the conserved cysteine through the conserved F or W. A D gene is named only where the DNA matches it firmly. Size is omitted from some rows. Given values are once, few, many or a class for expanded clones.

CDR3 DNA	CDR3 protein	J gene	clone size	V gene	D gene
TGTGCCAGCAGCCCCGGACTCCCTCGGGGCGGGGAGCTGTTTTTT	CASSPGLPRGGELFF	TRBJ2-2	.	TRBV27	.
TGTGCCAGCAGCTTGCTACAGGGTCGGGTTCTAGCGGGAGATACGCAGTATTTT	CASSLLQGRVLAGDTQYF	TRBJ2-3	.	TRBV7-6	TRBD2
TGTGCCATCAGCGCTGGGACAGGACAAGAGACCCAGTACTTC	CAISAGTGQETQYF	TRBJ2-5	.	TRBV10-3	TRBD1
TGTGCCAGCAGCTGGGCAGGGGGAGTACGGGAGCAGTACTTC	CASSWAGGVREQYF	TRBJ2-7	.	TRBV5-6	TRBD1
TGTGCCAGCAGCTTAGGCCGGGCAGATACGCAGTATTTT	CASSLGRADTQYF	TRBJ2-3	.	TRBV11-3	.
TGCGCCAGCAGCCAAGGACTAGCTAACATGGGAGAGACCCAGTACTTC	CASSQGLANMGETQYF	TRBJ2-5	.	TRBV5-1	TRBD2
TGTGCCAGCAGTGGCGGGAGGGGGTACGAGCAGTACTTC	CASSGGRGYEQYF	TRBJ2-7	.	TRBV25-1	TRBD2
TGTGCCAGCAGCTTATATACGTCGGAGGGCAGAAGTCAGCCCCAGCATTTT	CASSLYTSEGRSQPQHF	TRBJ1-5	.	TRBV11-2	.
TGTGCCAGCAGTCAACAGCGGGACCTTAGCACAGATACGCAGTATTTT	CASSQQRDLSTDTQYF	TRBJ2-3	few	TRBV2	TRBD2
TGTGCCAGCAGAACCGGGACAAATTCCGGAAACACCATATATTTT	CASRTGTNSGNTIYF	TRBJ1-3	.	TRBV6-5	.
TGTGCCAGTAGGGCGGCAGCTAATCCCCAAACCCCGAGCACAGATACGCAGTATTTT	CASRAAANPQTPSTDTQYF	TRBJ2-3	.	TRBV19	.
TGTGCCAGCAGCTTGGTAGCGGGGGTCACAGATACGCAGTATTTT	CASSLVAGVTDTQYF	TRBJ2-3	few	TRBV7-9	TRBD2
TGTGCCAGCAGCTTAAGACAGGGGTCCTACGAGCAGTACTTC	CASSLRQGSYEQYF	TRBJ2-7	.	TRBV7-3	TRBD1
TGTGCCAGCAGACACCCAGGGGGGACAGATACGCAGTATTTT	CASRHPGGTDTQYF	TRBJ2-3	.	TRBV6-5	.